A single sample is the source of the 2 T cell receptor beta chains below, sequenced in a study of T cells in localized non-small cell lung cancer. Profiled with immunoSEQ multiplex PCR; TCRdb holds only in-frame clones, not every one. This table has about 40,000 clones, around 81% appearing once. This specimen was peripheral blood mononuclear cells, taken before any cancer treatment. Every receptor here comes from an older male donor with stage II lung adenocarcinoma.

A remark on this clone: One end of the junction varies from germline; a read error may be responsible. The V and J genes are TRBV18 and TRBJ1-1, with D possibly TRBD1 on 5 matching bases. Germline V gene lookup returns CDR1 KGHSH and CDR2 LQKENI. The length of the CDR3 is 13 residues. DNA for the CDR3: TGTGCCAGCTCACCTCTCGAAGGAGGCGAGGGGATTTTT. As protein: CASSPLEGGEGIF.

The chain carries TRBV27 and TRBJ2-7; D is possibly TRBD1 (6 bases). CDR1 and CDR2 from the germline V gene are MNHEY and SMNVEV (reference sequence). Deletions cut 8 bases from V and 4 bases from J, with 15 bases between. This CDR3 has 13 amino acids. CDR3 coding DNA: TGTGCCAGCGGTAGAAGGGGGACGTACGAGCAGTACTTC. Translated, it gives CASGRRGTYEQYF.